These 28 T cell receptor beta chains were all obtained from the same sample, sequenced in a study of T cells in women clearing cervical HPV infection. Assay used: immunoSEQ multiplex PCR; TCRdb lists only in-frame clones, some missing. The sample table includes tens of thousands of clones. The material sequenced was blood buffy coat. These receptors came from a woman aged 18-70 years with a cervical HPV16 infection that either progressed to CIN3+ or cleared (not recorded which).

On this clone itself: The read comes to an end 3 residues before the CDR3 does, leaving the germline J gene to fill in the end. The rearrangement joins TRBV25-1 to TRBJ1-2; D might be TRBD1 (5 bases). The V gene's germline CDR1 is MGHDK and CDR2 SYGVNS. This CDR3 has 14 amino acids. V was trimmed by 4 bases and J by 0 bases, leaving 9 bases between them. This CDR3 reads CASSAGDANYGYTF. CDR3 DNA, as far as it was read: TGTGCCAGCAGTGCGGGGGATGCTAACTATGGC.

Note on this clone: The read finishes 3 residues shy of the CDR3 end, and the germline J gene is used to complete it. V and J are TRBV30 and TRBJ2-1, with 7 positions matching TRBD2. CDR3 length: 12 residues. Germline values: CDR1 GTSNPN, CDR2 SVGIG (reference sequence). Trimming removed 0 bases from V and 8 bases from J; junction bases left unmatched: 1. CDR3 bases read: TGTGCCTGGAGTGTACGGGGGGATGAG. Translating it yields CAWSVRGDE. The full CDR3 protein is CAWSVRGDEQFF.

A remark on this clone: The read falls 3 residues short of the CDR3 end, and the missing part is taken from the germline J gene. The chain recombines TRBV10-2 with TRBJ1-6; 8 positions match TRBD1. Germline V gene data show CDR1 as WSHSY and CDR2 as SAAADI. V lost 10 bases and J lost 10; bases outside the gene matches: 9. CDR3 length: 13 residues. The CDR3 DNA, read in part, is TGCGCCACCGGACAGGGAGAATACTCACCC. Translation gives CATGQGEYSP. The whole CDR3 region reads CATGQGEYSPLHF.

Worth noting for this clone: The read terminates 3 residues before the CDR3 end, so the remaining end is supplied by the germline J gene. This chain joins TRBV7-9 and TRBJ2-7; TRBD2 matches at 7 bases. This CDR3 spans 12 amino acids. Per germline, CDR1 SEHNR and CDR2 FQNEAQ (reference sequence). After removal of 11 bases from V and 2 bases from J, the junction contained 6 bases not matched to a gene. The CDR3 here is CALGGYPYEQYF. Incomplete CDR3 DNA: TGTGCCTTGGGGGGGTACCCCTACGAG.

This clone is identified as medium-sized (0.01 to 0.1%) from frequency. The read halts 3 residues ahead of the CDR3 end, with the missing end drawn from the germline J gene. The J gene is TRBJ1-4, the V gene TRBV29-1, with D maybe TRBD1 (5 bases). Germline CDR1 and CDR2: SQVTM and ANQGSEA. V shed 7 bases and J shed 7 bases, with 10 bases lying between them. The CDR3 runs to 11 residues. The CDR3 region is CSGGDAEKLFF. Partial CDR3 DNA: TGCAGCGGCGGGGACGCTGAAAAA.

As for this clone: The observed sequence ends 3 residues before the CDR3 terminus, with the missing tail filled in from the germline J gene. This sequence joins TRBV30 and TRBJ1-5; 7 bases fit TRBD1. Per the germline V gene, CDR1 is GTSNPN and CDR2 is SVGIG (reference sequence). The CDR3 consists of 14 residues. After removal of 5 bases from V and 2 bases from J, the junction contained 6 bases not matched to a gene. This CDR3 is CAWSRDSGNQPQHF. The CDR3 DNA, read in part, is TGTGCCTGGTCCCGGGACAGTGGCAATCAGCCC. The full variable domain, with the rest looked up from reference TRBV30 and TRBJ1-5, is SQTIHQWPATLVQPVGSPLSLECTVEGTSNPNLYWYRQAAGRGLQLLFYSVGIGQISSEVPQNLSASRPQDRQFILSSKKLLLSDSGFYLCAWSRDSGNQPQHFGDGTRLSIL.

In the case of this clone: With the read ending 3 residues before the CDR3 end, the germline J gene is used to fill in that end. V gene TRBV6-7 combines with J gene TRBJ1-1; maybe TRBD1 (5 bases). TRBV6-7 is annotated as an ORF whose role is uncertain. This CDR3 is built from 15 residues. V lost 6 bases and J lost 1, with 15 bases in between. CDR3 DNA, as far as it was read: TGTGCCAGCAGCATCCCGACACAGGAGAACACTGAA. Amino acid sequence: CASSIPTQENTE. In full, the CDR3 reads CASSIPTQENTEAFF.

In regard to this clone: Coverage ceases 3 residues before the CDR3 finishes, and the germline J gene fills in the end. The chain employs TRBV19 and TRBJ1-5; 7 bases match TRBD1. Trimming cost V 3 bases and J 4 bases; bases outside gene matches: 9. This CDR3 spans 16 amino acids. From germline, CDR1 is LNHDA and CDR2 SQIVND (reference sequence). CDR3 residues: CASSIFEGGFNQPQHF. CDR3 bases read: TGTGCCAGTAGTATTTTCGAAGGGGGCTTTAATCAGCCC.

A word on this clone: The read stops 3 residues short of the end of the CDR3; the missing end is completed from the germline J gene. The chain joins TRBV9 to TRBJ2-7; TRBD2 matches 10 bases. The CDR3 is made up of 16 amino acids. Germline V gene lookup returns CDR1 SGDLS and CDR2 YYNGEE. V lost 4 bases to trimming and J lost 1 base; unmatched junction nucleotides: 8. CDR3 bases read: TGTGCCAGCAGCCCTAAAGGGGGACTAGCGTCCTACGAG. It codes for CASSPKGGLASYE. The whole CDR3 sequence reads CASSPKGGLASYEQYF.

Regarding this clone: The read ends 3 residues before the CDR3 terminus; that terminus is restored from the germline J gene. The rearrangement joins TRBV20-1 to TRBJ2-2; TRBD2 matches 14 bases. J gave up 4 bases and V 5 bases, and 6 bases lay outside the gene matches. CDR1 and CDR2 (germline): DFQATT, SNEGSKA (reference sequence). This CDR3 spans 16 amino acids. CDR3 sequence: CSASGLAGVVTGELFF. The CDR3 DNA, read in part, is TGCAGTGCTTCGGGACTAGCGGGAGTAGTCACCGGGGAG.

The part of the CDR3 DNA that was read is TGCGCCAGCAGCTTTCAAGAGGGCACCACAGATACG. Protein sequence: CASSFQEGTTDT. The entire CDR3 reads CASSFQEGTTDTQYF. The chain uses TRBV5-1 and TRBJ2-3, with D maybe TRBD2 (5 bases). The read ends 3 residues shy of where the CDR3 ends; the end is completed using the germline J gene. CDR3 length equals 15 residues. V was shortened by 2 bases and J by 2 bases, with 12 bases between the two germline ends. Per the germline V gene, CDR1 is SGHRS and CDR2 is YFSETQ.

The CDR3: CAWSVSRLNTDTYTF. CDR3 DNA, as far as it was read: TGTGCCTGGAGTGTGAGTCGACTAAACACAGATACC. The chain recombines TRBV30 with TRBJ1-2; D unclear. The read terminates 3 residues before the CDR3 end, so the remaining end is supplied by the germline J gene. Germline CDR1 GTSNPN, CDR2 SVGIG (reference sequence). CDR3 length: 15 amino acids. Supplemented by reference TRBV30 and TRBJ1-2, the full variable domain reads SQTIHQWPATLVQPVGSPLSLECTVEGTSNPNLYWYRQAAGRGLQLLFYSVGIGQISSEVPQNLSASRPQDRQFILSSKKLLLSDSGFYLCAWSVSRLNTDTYTFGSGTRLTVV.

A word on this clone: The read ends 3 residues before the CDR3 terminus; that terminus is restored from the germline J gene. This sequence joins TRBV2 and TRBJ1-2; D unclear. The CDR3 is made up of 14 amino acids. The V end lost 4 bases, the J end lost 0 bases, and 9 bases lay between the germline ends. Germline V CDR1 and CDR2: SNHLY, FYNNEI. The chain's CDR3 is CASSVDIANYGYTF. The covered CDR3 bases are TGTGCCAGCAGTGTTGACATAGCTAACTATGGC. The variable domain in full, with the rest retrieved from reference TRBV2 and TRBJ1-2, is EPEVTQTPSHQVTQMGQEVILRCVPISNHLYFYWYRQILGQKVEFLVSFYNNEISEKSEIFDDQFSVERPDGSNFTLKIRSTKLEDSAMYFCASSVDIANYGYTFGSGTRLTVV.

To note about this clone: Read sequence stops 3 residues before the CDR3 end, and the germline J gene provides the missing end. The sample holds other DNA sequences that translate to the same CDR3. The chain combines TRBV11-2 with TRBJ2-7, with a possible D match to TRBD1 (5 bases). Germline CDR1 SGHAT, CDR2 FQNNGV. The CDR3 is 14 residues long. Trimming stripped 5 bases from V and 0 bases from J, with 11 bases between. CDR3 residues: CASSPRTSSYEQYF. The sequenced CDR3 bases are TGTGCCAGCAGCCCCCGGACATCCTCCTACGAG.

About this clone: The CDR3 end is not reached by the read, which stops 3 residues before it; the germline J gene fills it in. V gene TRBV6-9 combines with J gene TRBJ2-7; TRBD1 might be the D (7 bases). The V gene's germline CDR1 is MNHGY and CDR2 SVAAGI. The length of the CDR3 is 14 residues. Trimming pared 7 bases from V and 3 bases from J, leaving 16 bases between. The CDR3 bases that were read are TGTGCCAGCACCAGGGGGGCAGAATACTACGAG. Translated, it gives CASTRGAEYYE. The full CDR3 protein is CASTRGAEYYEQYF.

Details on this clone: The read is 3 residues too short to cover the CDR3 end, so that end is filled in from the germline J gene. The chain has TRBV10-3 and TRBJ2-7; D not certain. The V gene lost 0 bases and the J gene lost 5 bases, with 17 bases spanning the gap. Germline values: CDR1 ENHRY, CDR2 SYGVKD. This CDR3 is 16 amino acids long. The CDR3 loop is CAISESIGSTAHEQYF. The covered CDR3 bases are TGTGCCATCAGTGAGTCGATAGGTTCTACAGCCCACGAG.

A remark on this clone: The read ends 3 residues before the CDR3 terminus; that terminus is restored from the germline J gene. The genes are TRBV20-1 and TRBJ2-7, with D perhaps matching TRBD1 (6 bases). The germline V gene has CDR1 DFQATT and CDR2 SNEGSKA (reference sequence). Trimming cost V 2 bases and J 3 bases, with 14 bases left between them. The CDR3 is 14 amino acids. CDR3 loop: CSARSGQTNYEQYF. CDR3 DNA (partial): TGCAGTGCTAGATCCGGACAGACAAACTACGAG.

On this clone itself: The read comes to an end 3 residues before the CDR3 does, leaving the germline J gene to fill in the end. The chain links TRBV5-1 to TRBJ2-2, with D hard to call. The CDR3 length is 16 residues. Germline V gene data show CDR1 as SGHRS and CDR2 as YFSETQ. The sequenced CDR3 bases are TGCGCCAGCAGCCCCTCCGTTTCGAACCTTAGTGAAAAG. Translating gives CASSPSVSNLSEK. The full CDR3 is CASSPSVSNLSEKLFF.

The sequenced CDR3 bases are TGTGCCAGCAGCTTAGATACAGACACAGATACC. Translating gives CASSLDTDTDT. The entire CDR3 protein reads CASSLDTDTDTQYF. This rearrangement joins TRBV7-9 to TRBJ2-5, with no clear D. The CDR3 end is not reached by the read, which stops 3 residues before it; the germline J gene fills it in. Germline V CDR1 and CDR2: SEHNR, FQNEAQ (reference sequence). This CDR3 region has 14 residues.

Notes on this clone: Read coverage stops 3 residues before the CDR3 terminus; the germline J gene supplies the remainder. The chain joins TRBV28 to TRBJ2-3, with 10 bases aligning to TRBD1. Germline-derived CDR1 and CDR2 are MDHEN and SYDVKM. The CDR3 has 17 amino acids. Trimming took 7 bases from V and 0 from J; bases not matched to a gene: 10. CDR3 in amino acids: CASTSWSGQGSTDTQYF. The CDR3 bases that were read are TGTGCCAGCACCTCATGGTCGGGACAGGGGAGCACAGATACG.

For this clone: Read coverage stops 3 residues before the CDR3 terminus; the germline J gene supplies the remainder. This sequence joins TRBV7-8 and TRBJ2-3, with 12 positions matching TRBD2. The CDR3 is 13 residues long. CDR1 SGHVS and CDR2 FQNEAQ come from the germline V gene. CDR3: CASRTSGDRPQYF. The sequenced part of the CDR3 DNA is TGTGCCAGCCGGACTAGCGGGGACCGGCCG. The full variable domain, rest sourced from reference TRBV7-8 and TRBJ2-3, is GAGVSQSPRYKVAKRGQDVALRCDPISGHVSLFWYQQALGQGPEFLTYFQNEAQLDKSGLPSDRFFAERPEGSVSTLKIQRTQQEDSAVYLCASRTSGDRPQYFGPGTRLTVL.

The CDR3 DNA, read in part, is TGTGCCAGTAGTATAAAAGGGGGAGGCCCCTACGAG. This gives the protein CASSIKGGGPYE. The whole CDR3 region reads CASSIKGGGPYEQYF. The chain couples TRBV19 to TRBJ2-7, with D possibly being TRBD1 or TRBD2 (6 bases each). The read gets to within 3 residues of the CDR3 end, and the germline J gene fills in the rest. With 2 bases removed from V and 2 bases from J, the gap between germline ends came to 13 bases. The germline V gene encodes CDR1 LNHDA and CDR2 SQIVND (reference sequence). The CDR3 contains 15 residues.

Points on this clone: The sequenced fragment ends 3 residues before the CDR3 boundary, so the rest is inferred from the germline J gene. The V and J genes are TRBV30 and TRBJ2-1, with 13 nucleotides matching TRBD2. Trimming at V came to 3 bases and at J to 8 bases, leaving 7 bases not matched to a gene. Germline V CDR1 and CDR2: GTSNPN, SVGIG (reference sequence). The CDR3 loop spans 15 amino acids. The sequenced CDR3 bases are TGTGCCTGGAGCGTTGGGACTAGCGGGATCGATGAG. Residues: CAWSVGTSGIDE. The CDR3 as a whole reads CAWSVGTSGIDEQFF.

On this clone itself: The CDR3 goes on 3 residues after the read ends, and that part is filled in from the germline J gene. The rearrangement links TRBV2 to TRBJ2-3; D perhaps matches TRBD1 (6 bases). The CDR3 has 12 amino acids. Trimming left V 9 bases short and J 0 bases short, with 7 bases between. Per germline, CDR1 SNHLY and CDR2 FYNNEI. The CDR3 bases that were read are TGTGCCAGAGGGACAAGCACAGATACG. This translates into CARGTSTDT. The whole CDR3 protein reads CARGTSTDTQYF.

Of note for this clone: Coverage ceases 3 residues before the CDR3 finishes, and the germline J gene fills in the end. The V call is TRBV20-1, the J call TRBJ1-3, with 7 bases matching TRBD1. V shed 6 bases, J shed 2 bases, and the junction held 4 bases outside the gene matches. Germline V gene sequence: CDR1 DFQATT, CDR2 SNEGSKA (reference sequence). This CDR3 is 13 amino acids long. CDR3 DNA, as far as it was read: TGCAGTGCCCAGGACAGGACTGGAAACACC. Its protein is CSAQDRTGNT. Given in full, the CDR3 is CSAQDRTGNTIYF.

On this clone: The read terminates 3 residues ahead of where the CDR3 ends, so the germline J gene completes it. The rearrangement links TRBV28 to TRBJ1-6, with D possibly TRBD1 on 6 matching bases. CDR1 and CDR2 (germline): MDHEN, SYDVKM. Trimming stripped 6 bases from V and 1 base from J, with 16 bases between. The CDR3 is 17 amino acids. The CDR3 DNA, read in part, is TGTGCCAGCAGGTCCGGGGGGGGGCGGTCCTATAATTCACCC. Translation: CASRSGGGRSYNSP. The whole CDR3 protein reads CASRSGGGRSYNSPLHF.

In the case of this clone: The CDR3 end is not reached by the read, which stops 3 residues before it; the germline J gene fills it in. V is TRBV2 and J is TRBJ2-5; 8 bases agree with TRBD2. With 3 bases clipped from V and 4 bases from J, the junction kept 7 bases outside the gene matches. This CDR3 has 15 amino acids. Germline assignment: CDR1 SNHLY and CDR2 FYNNEI. CDR3 DNA, as far as it was read: TGTGCCAGCAGTGAGGAACTAGCGGAAGGAGAGACC. Protein sequence: CASSEELAEGET. The full CDR3 protein reads CASSEELAEGETQYF.

CDR3 loop: CASSIIGLTPSTDTQYF. The sequenced CDR3 bases are TGTGCCAGTAGTATCATCGGACTTACCCCAAGCACAGATACG. This chain joins TRBV19 and TRBJ2-3; tentative D call: TRBD2 (5 bases). The read stops 3 residues short of the end of the CDR3; the missing end is completed from the germline J gene. Trimming left V 3 bases short and J 0 bases short, with 16 bases between. Per germline, CDR1 LNHDA and CDR2 SQIVND (reference sequence). This CDR3 contains 17 residues.